This entry lists 25 T cell receptor beta chains sequenced from one sample in a study of beta chain features in type 1 diabetes. The study, taken as a whole, reports: In every one of the four CD4+ subsets, TCRB CDR3s were moderately but significantly shorter in Type 1 diabetes patients.

Their antigen targets remain unknown. Since all of the isolated RNA was reverse transcribed, expressed TCRB transcripts were what got sequenced. The protocol was immunoSEQ multiplex PCR, while the TCRdb copy is restricted to in-frame clones and leaves out a portion. This sample yields about 29,000 clones, of which around 54% are seen a single time; 1.3% to 1.5% belongs to the top ten. Sequencing was carried out using Tregs from blood. The receptors were sampled from a woman under 30 with type 1 diabetes.

This chain links TRBV7-2 with TRBJ2-1, with unresolved D. The CDR3 spans 14 residues. Germline V gene data show CDR1 as SGHTA and CDR2 as FQGNSA. Trimming removed 1 base from V and 7 bases from J, with 11 bases in between. The CDR3 DNA follows: TGTGCCAGCAGCTTAGTACAGCTATCGAATGAGCAGTTCTTC. The encoded protein is CASSLVQLSNEQFF.

The chain combines TRBV20-1 with TRBJ1-1; D may be TRBD1 (5 bases). The CDR3 spans 11 residues. Germline-derived CDR1 and CDR2 are DFQATT and SNEGSKA (reference sequence). V dropped 7 bases and J dropped 6 bases, with 12 bases sitting between them. CDR3 in amino acids: CSGAPGSEAFF. The CDR3 bases are TGCAGTGGGGCGCCAGGGTCTGAAGCTTTCTTT.

This clone turned up a few times. The chain employs TRBV7-7 and TRBJ2-1; 10 positions match TRBD2. With 5 bases clipped from V and 6 bases from J, the junction kept 4 bases outside the gene matches. The CDR3 is 14 amino acids. CDR1 SSHAT and CDR2 FNYEAQ come from the germline V gene (reference sequence). The CDR3 loop is CASSASGRGNEQFF. As DNA, the CDR3 is TGTGCCAGCAGCGCTAGCGGGAGAGGCAATGAGCAGTTCTTC.

The chain employs TRBV5-1 and TRBJ2-5; 9 bases are a match to TRBD1. The trim removed 3 bases at V and 5 bases at J, leaving 11 bases unmatched. The CDR3 contains 16 residues. CDR1 and CDR2 (germline): SGHRS, YFSETQ. DNA for the CDR3: TGCGCCAGCAGCTCCCCCGACAGGGGGAGTTTGGAGACCCAGTACTTC. Residues: CASSSPDRGSLETQYF.

The V call is TRBV27, the J call TRBJ2-1; 11 bases match TRBD2. CDR3 length: 15 amino acids. Germline V gene data show CDR1 as MNHEY and CDR2 as SMNVEV (reference sequence). J was trimmed by 5 bases and V by 5 bases; bases with no gene match: 5. CDR3 nucleotides: TGTGCCAGCAGTGGCTTAGCGGGAGGGGACAATGAGCAGTTCTTC. This encodes CASSGLAGGDNEQFF.

The rearrangement joins TRBV7-6 to TRBJ2-5, with a tentative D call TRBD2 (6 bases). CDR1 and CDR2 (germline): SGHVS, FNYEAQ. V lost 1 base and J 1 base, leaving 13 bases between the germline ends. CDR3 length: 16 amino acids. DNA for the CDR3: TGTGCCAGCAGCTTAGAGGCCGGGAGCCGCCAAGAGACCCAGTACTTC. Its protein product is CASSLEAGSRQETQYF.

This clone was detected a few times. In DNA form, the CDR3 reads TGCAGCGTCGAATCGCCTAGCGGGAGTAGGGATGAGCAGTTCTTC. Residues: CSVESPSGSRDEQFF. The chain couples TRBV29-1 to TRBJ2-1, with TRBD2 matching 10 bases. The CDR3 length is 15 residues. Per germline, CDR1 SQVTM and CDR2 ANQGSEA. The V gene end was trimmed by 6 bases and the J gene end by 8 bases; junction bases not matched to a gene: 13.

The sample holds one count of this clone. This chain connects TRBV10-3 to TRBJ1-1; no definite D call. Germline assignment: CDR1 ENHRY and CDR2 SYGVKD. Trimming left V 0 bases short and J 4 bases short, with 15 bases between. The CDR3 has 16 residues. CDR3 amino acids: CAISESRQFASTEAFF. The CDR3 region has the DNA TGTGCCATCAGTGAGTCGAGGCAGTTTGCGAGCACTGAAGCTTTCTTT.

As for this clone: Distinct nucleotide sequences in the sample also encode this CDR3. The V gene is TRBV5-1, the J gene TRBJ1-6; possibly TRBD1 for D (5 bases). Germline V CDR1 and CDR2: SGHRS, YFSETQ. The V gene lost 1 base and the J gene lost 13 bases, with 12 bases spanning the gap. The length of the CDR3 is 13 residues. The CDR3 protein is CASSLQGGSPLHF. DNA for the CDR3: TGCGCCAGCAGCTTGCAGGGTGGCTCCCCCCTCCACTTT.

V is TRBV9 and J is TRBJ2-3, with D uncertain. CDR3 size: 15 residues. V was shortened by 0 bases and J by 0 bases, with 8 bases between the two germline ends. The germline V gene encodes CDR1 SGDLS and CDR2 YYNGEE. The CDR3, as DNA: TGTGCCAGCAGCGTAGGGCAGAAAAGCACAGATACGCAGTATTTT. Translation: CASSVGQKSTDTQYF.

The chain couples TRBV5-4 to TRBJ2-3; 14 nucleotides line up with TRBD2. Germline CDR1 reads SGHNT; CDR2 reads YYREEE (reference sequence). This CDR3 comprises 16 residues. The ends lost 4 bases at V and 3 bases at J; junction bases unmatched: 4. CDR3 amino acids: CASSTTSGRVTDTQYF. CDR3 nucleotide sequence: TGTGCCAGCAGCACGACTAGCGGGAGGGTAACAGATACGCAGTATTTT.

This clone has only a few counts. The chain combines TRBV30 with TRBJ2-2; 7 bases fit TRBD1. The CDR3 runs 13 residues. J lost 9 bases, V lost 4 bases, and 8 bases had no gene match. Germline-derived CDR1 and CDR2 are GTSNPN and SVGIG (reference sequence). The CDR3 loop is CAWTTGYDRELFF. The CDR3, as DNA: TGTGCCTGGACGACAGGGTACGATCGGGAGCTGTTTTTT.

The chain joins TRBV6-1 to TRBJ1-1; no definite D call. The CDR3 sequence is 13 residues long. Germline CDR1 MNHNS, CDR2 SASEGT. With 1 base removed from V and 3 bases from J, the gap between germline ends came to 6 bases. As DNA, the CDR3 is TGTGCCAGCAGTGAAGATCGGGACACTGAAGCTTTCTTT. Its protein is CASSEDRDTEAFF.

As DNA, the CDR3 is TGTGCCAGCAGTCGGGAGATCGGCACTGAAGCTTTCTTT. Its translation: CASSREIGTEAFF. The chain has TRBV6-5 and TRBJ1-1; no firm D call. Germline CDR1 MNHEY, CDR2 SVGAGI. The CDR3 is 13 amino acids. V lost 5 bases and J 4 bases, leaving 11 bases between the germline ends.

V is TRBV7-9 and J is TRBJ1-5; no clear D gene. CDR3 length equals 12 residues. Germline CDR1 SEHNR, CDR2 FQNEAQ (reference sequence). The germline V and J ends were trimmed by 1 base and 5 bases, with 3 bases remaining between them. DNA of the CDR3: TGTGCCAGCAGCTTAGGAGATCAGCCCCAGCATTTT. It codes for CASSLGDQPQHF.

This clone is judged medium-sized (0.01 to 0.1%). The genes are TRBV4-2 and TRBJ2-1; D is unclear. The CDR3 runs to 15 residues. V lost 0 bases, J lost 8 bases, and 14 bases lay in between. In germline, CDR1 is LGHNA, CDR2 YNFKEQ. This CDR3 reads CASSQDVVEMDEQFF. The CDR3 DNA follows: TGTGCCAGCAGCCAAGATGTGGTAGAGATGGATGAGCAGTTCTTC.

The chain employs TRBV28 and TRBJ1-1; 8 nucleotides agree with TRBD1. The germline gives CDR1 MDHEN, CDR2 SYDVKM. Trimming at V came to 4 bases and at J to 1 base, leaving 2 bases not matched to a gene. The CDR3 has 14 amino acids. CDR3 region: CASSWTGPNTEAFF. CDR3 coding DNA: TGTGCCAGCAGTTGGACAGGGCCGAACACTGAAGCTTTCTTT.

This clone showed up just a few times. V is TRBV28 and J is TRBJ2-5; the D is unclear. In germline, CDR1 is MDHEN, CDR2 SYDVKM. This CDR3 has 13 residues. Trimming took 5 bases from V and 4 from J, leaving 11 bases between them. CDR3 sequence (DNA): TGTGCCAGCAGTCCTTCAGACATAGAGACCCAGTACTTC. Amino acid sequence: CASSPSDIETQYF.

The CDR3 loop is CASSTLTSGYSYEQYF. DNA for the CDR3: TGTGCCAGTAGTACCCTAACTAGCGGATACTCCTACGAGCAGTACTTC. V is TRBV19 and J is TRBJ2-7; TRBD2 matches at 8 bases. The CDR3 loop spans 16 amino acids. Germline trimming cut 4 bases from V and 0 bases from J; bases unmatched to any gene: 8. CDR1 LNHDA and CDR2 SQIVND come from the germline V gene (reference sequence).

This clone has just a few counts. The rearrangement links TRBV5-1 to TRBJ2-5, with TRBD1 identical over 7 bases. The junction had 6 bases not matched to a gene; V was cut back by 0 bases and J by 4 bases. Germline CDR1 is SGHRS and CDR2 is YFSETQ. The CDR3 consists of 15 residues. CDR3 DNA sequence: TGCGCCAGCAGCTTGGTTCGACAGGGTGGAGAGACCCAGTACTTC. Amino acid sequence: CASSLVRQGGETQYF.

This clone was seen more than once but under ten times. The V gene is TRBV28, the J gene TRBJ1-2, with 7 bases aligning to TRBD1. With 5 bases clipped from V and 4 bases from J, the junction kept 4 bases outside the gene matches. The CDR3 totals 13 residues. Germline lookup yields CDR1 MDHEN and CDR2 SYDVKM. This CDR3 reads CASSQQGSYGYTF. CDR3 in DNA: TGTGCCAGCAGTCAACAGGGGAGCTATGGCTACACCTTC.

The chain joins TRBV9 to TRBJ2-1; 9 bases fit TRBD2. J lost 5 bases, V lost 0 bases, and 3 bases had no gene match. The CDR3 is 15 amino acids. The V gene's germline CDR1 is SGDLS and CDR2 YYNGEE. The CDR3 sequence: CASSVGSSGNNEQFF. CDR3 DNA sequence: TGTGCCAGCAGCGTAGGTTCTAGCGGGAACAATGAGCAGTTCTTC.

In its sample, this clone is medium-sized (0.01 to 0.1%). This chain joins TRBV28 and TRBJ2-3, with a possible D match to TRBD1 (5 bases). This CDR3 is built from 16 residues. Trimming pared 5 bases from V and 5 bases from J, leaving 20 bases between. The germline CDR1 and CDR2 sequences are MDHEN and SYDVKM. DNA of the CDR3: TGTGCCAGCAGTCCAGCCGCGCAGGGTCAAAGAGATACGCAGTATTTT. Translation gives CASSPAAQGQRDTQYF.

The chain combines TRBV13 with TRBJ1-2; 8 bases match TRBD1. The trim removed 3 bases at V and 7 bases at J, leaving 13 bases unmatched. The CDR3 has 16 amino acids. Per germline, CDR1 PRHDT and CDR2 FYEKMQ (reference sequence). CDR3 nucleotides: TGTGCCAGCAGCTTGGCCTCGACAGGGGTCATCCCTGGCTACACCTTC. The encoded protein is CASSLASTGVIPGYTF.

The J gene is TRBJ2-7, the V gene TRBV28, with D perhaps matching TRBD2 (5 bases). Germline assignment: CDR1 MDHEN and CDR2 SYDVKM. Trimming took 5 bases from V and 4 from J, leaving 6 bases between them. This CDR3 is built from 11 residues. DNA of the CDR3: TGTGCCAGCAGTGCGGGTTACGAGCAGTACTTC. It encodes CASSAGYEQYF.